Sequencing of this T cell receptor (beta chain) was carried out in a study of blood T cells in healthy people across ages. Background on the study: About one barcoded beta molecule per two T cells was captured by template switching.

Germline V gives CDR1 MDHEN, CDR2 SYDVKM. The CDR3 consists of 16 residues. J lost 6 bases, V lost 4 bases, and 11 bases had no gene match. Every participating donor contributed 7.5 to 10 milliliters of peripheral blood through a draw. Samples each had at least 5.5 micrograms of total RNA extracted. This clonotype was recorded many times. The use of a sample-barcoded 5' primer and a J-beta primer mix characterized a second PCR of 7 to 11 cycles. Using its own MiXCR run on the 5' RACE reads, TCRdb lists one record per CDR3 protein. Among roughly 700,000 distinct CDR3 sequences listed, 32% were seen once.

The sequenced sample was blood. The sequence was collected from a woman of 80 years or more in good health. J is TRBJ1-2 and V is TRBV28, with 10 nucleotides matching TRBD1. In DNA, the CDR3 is TGTGCCAGCAGTTACTCCGGGACAGGGGAGAGGAATGGCTACACCTTC. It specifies CASSYSGTGERNGYTF.